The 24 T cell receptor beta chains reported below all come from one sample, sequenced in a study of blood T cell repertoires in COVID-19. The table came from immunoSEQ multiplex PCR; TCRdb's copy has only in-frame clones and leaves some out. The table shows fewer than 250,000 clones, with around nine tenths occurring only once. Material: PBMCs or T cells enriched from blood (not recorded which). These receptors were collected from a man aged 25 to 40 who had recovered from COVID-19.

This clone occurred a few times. In nucleotides, the CDR3 is TGTGCCAGCTCACCGCCCGGACTAGCGGCGCGCTACGAGCAGTACTTC. This sequence encodes CASSPPGLAARYEQYF. J is TRBJ2-7 and V is TRBV18; TRBD2 matches 10 bases. With V trimmed by 3 bases and J by 3 bases, 8 bases remained unmatched. The CDR3 is 16 residues long. The germline gives CDR1 KGHSH, CDR2 LQKENI.

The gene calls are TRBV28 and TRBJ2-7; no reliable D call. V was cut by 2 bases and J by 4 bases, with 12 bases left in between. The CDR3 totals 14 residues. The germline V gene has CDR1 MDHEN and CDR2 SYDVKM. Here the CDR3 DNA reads TGTGCCAGCAGTTTACCCAGGAAACAATACGAGCAGTACTTC. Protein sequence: CASSLPRKQYEQYF.

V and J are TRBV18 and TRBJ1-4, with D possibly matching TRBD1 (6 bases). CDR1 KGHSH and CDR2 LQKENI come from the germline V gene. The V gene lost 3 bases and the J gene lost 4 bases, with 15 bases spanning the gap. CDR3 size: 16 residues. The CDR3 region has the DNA TGTGCCAGCTCACCCCCCCAGGGGAGATATAATGAAAAACTGTTTTTT. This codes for CASSPPQGRYNEKLFF.

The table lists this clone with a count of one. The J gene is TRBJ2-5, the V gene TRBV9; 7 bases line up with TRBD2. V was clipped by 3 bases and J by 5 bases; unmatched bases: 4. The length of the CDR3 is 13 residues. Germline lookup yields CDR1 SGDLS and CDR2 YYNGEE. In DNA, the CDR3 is TGTGCCAGCAGCGCGACTAGCCTGGAGACCCAGTACTTC. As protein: CASSATSLETQYF.

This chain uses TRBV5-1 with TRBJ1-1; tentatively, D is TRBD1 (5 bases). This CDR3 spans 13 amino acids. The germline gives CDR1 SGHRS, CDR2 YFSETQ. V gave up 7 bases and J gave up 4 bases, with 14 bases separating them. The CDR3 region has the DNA TGCGCCAGCCTGCGGGACGAGGGCACTGAAGCTTTCTTT. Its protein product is CASLRDEGTEAFF.

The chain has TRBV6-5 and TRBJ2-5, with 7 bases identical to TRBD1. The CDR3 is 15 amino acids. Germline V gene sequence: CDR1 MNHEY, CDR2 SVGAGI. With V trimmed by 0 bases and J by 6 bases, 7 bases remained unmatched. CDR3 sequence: CASSYSDRRGQTQYF. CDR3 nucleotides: TGTGCCAGCAGTTACTCGGACAGGAGAGGACAGACCCAGTACTTC.

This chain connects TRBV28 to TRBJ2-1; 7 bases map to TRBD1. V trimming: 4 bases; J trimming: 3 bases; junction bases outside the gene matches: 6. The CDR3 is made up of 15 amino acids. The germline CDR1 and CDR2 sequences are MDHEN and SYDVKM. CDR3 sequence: CASSWTGTVYNEQFF. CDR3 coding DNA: TGTGCCAGCAGTTGGACAGGTACCGTCTACAATGAGCAGTTCTTC.

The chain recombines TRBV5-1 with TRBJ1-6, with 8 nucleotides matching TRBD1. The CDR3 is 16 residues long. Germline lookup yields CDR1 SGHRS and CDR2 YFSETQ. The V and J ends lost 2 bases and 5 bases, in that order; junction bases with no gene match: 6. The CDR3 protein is CASSFRQGADNSPLHF. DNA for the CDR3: TGCGCCAGCAGCTTCAGGCAGGGGGCGGATAATTCACCCCTCCACTTT.

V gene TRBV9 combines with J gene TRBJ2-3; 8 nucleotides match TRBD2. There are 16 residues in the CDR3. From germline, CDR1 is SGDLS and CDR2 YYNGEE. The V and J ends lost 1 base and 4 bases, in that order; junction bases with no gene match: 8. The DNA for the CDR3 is TGTGCCAGCAGCGTAAAGACGGGGGGGCTTTCAGATACGCAGTATTTT. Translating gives CASSVKTGGLSDTQYF.

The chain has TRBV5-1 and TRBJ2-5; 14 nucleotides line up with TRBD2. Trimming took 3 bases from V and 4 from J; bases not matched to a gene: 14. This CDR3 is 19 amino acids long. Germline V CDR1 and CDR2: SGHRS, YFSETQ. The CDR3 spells CASSSGTSGSVFSGETQYF. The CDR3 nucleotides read TGCGCCAGCAGCTCGGGGACTAGCGGGAGCGTTTTCTCGGGAGAGACCCAGTACTTC.

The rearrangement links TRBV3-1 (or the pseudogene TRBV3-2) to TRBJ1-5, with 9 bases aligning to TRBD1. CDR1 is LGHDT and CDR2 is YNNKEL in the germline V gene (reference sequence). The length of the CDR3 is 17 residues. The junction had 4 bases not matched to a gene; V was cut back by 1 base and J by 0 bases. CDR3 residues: CASSQADRGYSNQPQHF. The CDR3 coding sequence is TGTGCCAGCAGCCAAGCAGACAGGGGGTATAGCAATCAGCCCCAGCATTTT.

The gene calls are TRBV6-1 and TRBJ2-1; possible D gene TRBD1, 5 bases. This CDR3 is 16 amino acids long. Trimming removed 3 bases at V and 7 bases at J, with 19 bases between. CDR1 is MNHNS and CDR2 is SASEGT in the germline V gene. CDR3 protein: CASSDGVIGAGNEQFF. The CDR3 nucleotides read TGTGCCAGCAGTGATGGCGTAATAGGAGCAGGGAATGAGCAGTTCTTC.

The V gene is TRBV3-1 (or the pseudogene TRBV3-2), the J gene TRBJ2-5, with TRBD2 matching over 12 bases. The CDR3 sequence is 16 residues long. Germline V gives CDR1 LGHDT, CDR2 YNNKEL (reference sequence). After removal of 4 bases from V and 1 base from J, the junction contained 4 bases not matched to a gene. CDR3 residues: CASSPSSGGGQETQYF. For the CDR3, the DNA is TGTGCCAGCAGCCCATCTAGCGGGGGGGGCCAAGAGACCCAGTACTTC.

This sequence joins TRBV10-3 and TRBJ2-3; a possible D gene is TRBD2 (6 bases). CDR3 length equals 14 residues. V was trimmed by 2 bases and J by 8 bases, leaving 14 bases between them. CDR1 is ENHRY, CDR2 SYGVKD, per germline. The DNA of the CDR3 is TGTGCCATCAGTGAGGGACTACAGCACGGTACGCAGTATTTT. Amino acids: CAISEGLQHGTQYF.

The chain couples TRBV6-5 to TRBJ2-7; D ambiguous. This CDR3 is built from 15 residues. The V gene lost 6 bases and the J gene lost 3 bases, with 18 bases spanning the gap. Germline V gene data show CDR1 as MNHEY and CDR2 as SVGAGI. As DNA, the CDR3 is TGTGCCAGCAGCCCAACGGCCTGGGCTCTCTACGAGCAGTACTTC. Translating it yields CASSPTAWALYEQYF.

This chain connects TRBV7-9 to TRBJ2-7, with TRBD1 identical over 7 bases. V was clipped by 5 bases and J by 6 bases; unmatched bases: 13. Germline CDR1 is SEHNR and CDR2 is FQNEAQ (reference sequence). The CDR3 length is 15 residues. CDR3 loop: CASSAPLTGRSEQYF. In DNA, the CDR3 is TGTGCCAGCAGCGCCCCGCTGACAGGGAGATCCGAGCAGTACTTC.

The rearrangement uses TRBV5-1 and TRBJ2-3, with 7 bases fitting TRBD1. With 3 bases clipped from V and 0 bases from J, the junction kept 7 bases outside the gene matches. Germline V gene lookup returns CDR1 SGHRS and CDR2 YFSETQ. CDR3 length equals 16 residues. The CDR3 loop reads CASSSIGGASTDTQYF. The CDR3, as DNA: TGCGCCAGCAGCTCGATAGGGGGCGCGAGCACAGATACGCAGTATTTT.

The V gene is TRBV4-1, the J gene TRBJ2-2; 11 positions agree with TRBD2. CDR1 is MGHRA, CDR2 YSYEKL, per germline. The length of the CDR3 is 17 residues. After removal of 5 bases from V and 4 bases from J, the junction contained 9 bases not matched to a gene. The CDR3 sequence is CASSLLAGEHSTGELFF. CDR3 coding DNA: TGCGCCAGCAGCTTACTAGCGGGGGAGCACTCCACCGGGGAGCTGTTTTTT.

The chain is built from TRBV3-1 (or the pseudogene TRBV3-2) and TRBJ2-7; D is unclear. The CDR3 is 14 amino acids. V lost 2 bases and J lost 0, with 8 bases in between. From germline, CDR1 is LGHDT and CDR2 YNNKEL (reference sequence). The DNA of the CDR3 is TGTGCCAGCAGCCAAAACACCAACTCCTACGAGCAGTACTTC. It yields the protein CASSQNTNSYEQYF.

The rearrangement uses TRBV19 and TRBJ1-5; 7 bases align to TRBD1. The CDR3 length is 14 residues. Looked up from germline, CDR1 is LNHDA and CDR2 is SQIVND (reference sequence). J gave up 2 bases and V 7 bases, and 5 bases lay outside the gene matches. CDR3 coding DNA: TGTGCCAGTAACGACAGGGTGGGCAATCAGCCCCAGCATTTT. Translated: CASNDRVGNQPQHF.

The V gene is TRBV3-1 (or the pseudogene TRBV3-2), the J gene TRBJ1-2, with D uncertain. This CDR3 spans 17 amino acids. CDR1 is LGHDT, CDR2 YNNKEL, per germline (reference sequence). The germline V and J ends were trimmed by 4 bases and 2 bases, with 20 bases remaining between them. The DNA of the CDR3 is TGTGCCAGCAGCCCAAAAGTCGGGTTATCCATCAACTATGGCTACACCTTC. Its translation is CASSPKVGLSINYGYTF.

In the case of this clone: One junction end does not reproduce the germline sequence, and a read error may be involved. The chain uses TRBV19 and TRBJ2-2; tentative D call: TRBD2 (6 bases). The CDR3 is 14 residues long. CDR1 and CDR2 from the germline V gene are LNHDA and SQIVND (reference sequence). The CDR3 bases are TGTGCCAGTAGTATTCTTGCAGAGACCGGGGGGCTGTTTTTT. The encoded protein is CASSILAETGGLFF.

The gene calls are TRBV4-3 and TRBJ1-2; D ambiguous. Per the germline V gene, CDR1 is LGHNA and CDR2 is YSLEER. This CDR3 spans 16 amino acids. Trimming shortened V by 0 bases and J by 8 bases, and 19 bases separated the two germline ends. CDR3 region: CASSQDLNSLWLGYTF. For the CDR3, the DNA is TGCGCCAGCAGCCAAGATCTGAACAGTCTGTGGCTCGGCTACACCTTC.

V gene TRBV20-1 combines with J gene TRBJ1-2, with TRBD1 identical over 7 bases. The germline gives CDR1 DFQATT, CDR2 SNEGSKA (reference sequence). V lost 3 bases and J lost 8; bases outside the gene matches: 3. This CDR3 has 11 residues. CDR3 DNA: TGCAGTGCTAGCCAGGGGGGAGGCTACACCTTC. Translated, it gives CSASQGGGYTF.